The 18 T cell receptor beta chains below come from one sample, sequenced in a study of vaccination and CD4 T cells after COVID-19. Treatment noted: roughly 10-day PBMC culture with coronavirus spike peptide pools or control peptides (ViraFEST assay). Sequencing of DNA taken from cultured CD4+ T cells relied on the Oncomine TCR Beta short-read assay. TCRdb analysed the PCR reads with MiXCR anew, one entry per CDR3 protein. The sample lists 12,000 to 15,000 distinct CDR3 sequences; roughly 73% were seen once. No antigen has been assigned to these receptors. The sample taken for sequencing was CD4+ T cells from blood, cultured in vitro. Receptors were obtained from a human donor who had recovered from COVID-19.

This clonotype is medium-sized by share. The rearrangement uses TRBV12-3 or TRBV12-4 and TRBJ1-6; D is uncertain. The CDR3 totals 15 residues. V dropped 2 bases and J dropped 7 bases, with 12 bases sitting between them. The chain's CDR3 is CASSLSATFNSPLHF. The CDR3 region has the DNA TGTGCCAGCAGTTTATCCGCAACGTTCAATTCACCCCTCCACTTT.

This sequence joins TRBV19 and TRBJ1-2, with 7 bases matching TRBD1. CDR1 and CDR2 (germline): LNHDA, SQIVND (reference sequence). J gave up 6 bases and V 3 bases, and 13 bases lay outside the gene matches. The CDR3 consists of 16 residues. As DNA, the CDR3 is TGTGCCAGTAGTATGGGGACAGAAGTGCCTCTCCATGGCTACACCTTC. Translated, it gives CASSMGTEVPLHGYTF. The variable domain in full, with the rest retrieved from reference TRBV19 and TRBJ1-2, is DGGITQSPKYLFRKEGQNVTLSCEQNLNHDAMYWYRQDPGQGLRLIYYSQIVNDFQKGDIAEGYSVSREKKESFPLTVTSAQKNPTAFYLCASSMGTEVPLHGYTFGSGTRLTVV.

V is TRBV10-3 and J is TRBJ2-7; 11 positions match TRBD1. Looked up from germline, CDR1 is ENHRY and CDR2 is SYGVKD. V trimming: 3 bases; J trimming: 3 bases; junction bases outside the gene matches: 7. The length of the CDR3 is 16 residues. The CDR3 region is CAISENLGTGGYEQYF. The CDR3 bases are TGTGCCATCAGTGAAAATCTGGGGACAGGGGGCTACGAGCAGTACTTC.

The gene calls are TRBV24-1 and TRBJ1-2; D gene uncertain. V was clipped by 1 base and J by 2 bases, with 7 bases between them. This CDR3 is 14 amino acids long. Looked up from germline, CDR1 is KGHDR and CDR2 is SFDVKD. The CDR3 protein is CATSDFPRNYGYTF. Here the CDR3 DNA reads TGTGCCACCAGTGATTTTCCCAGAAACTATGGCTACACCTTC.

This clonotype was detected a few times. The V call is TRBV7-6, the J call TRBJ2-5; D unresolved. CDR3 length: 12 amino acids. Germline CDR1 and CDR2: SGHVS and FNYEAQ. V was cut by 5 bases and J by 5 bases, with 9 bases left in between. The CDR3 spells CASSPGWETQYF. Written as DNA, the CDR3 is TGTGCCAGCAGCCCCGGGTGGGAGACCCAGTACTTC. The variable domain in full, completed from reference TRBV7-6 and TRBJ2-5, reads GAGVSQSPRYKVTKRGQDVALRCDPISGHVSLYWYRQALGQGPEFLTYFNYEAQQDKSGLPNDRFSAERPEGSISTLTIQRTEQRDSAMYRCASSPGWETQYFGPGTRLLVL.

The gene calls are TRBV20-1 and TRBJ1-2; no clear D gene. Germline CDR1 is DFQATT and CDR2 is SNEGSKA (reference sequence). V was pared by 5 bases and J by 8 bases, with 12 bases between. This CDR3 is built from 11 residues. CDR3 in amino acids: CSAPDLLGYTF. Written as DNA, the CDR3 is TGCAGTGCTCCGGACCTCCTCGGCTACACCTTC.

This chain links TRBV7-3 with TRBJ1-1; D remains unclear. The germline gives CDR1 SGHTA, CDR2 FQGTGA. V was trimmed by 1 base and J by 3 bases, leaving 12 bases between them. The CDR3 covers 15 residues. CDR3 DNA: TGTGCCAGCAGCTTAAACGGGCAAGGTTACACTGAAGCTTTCTTT. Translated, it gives CASSLNGQGYTEAFF.

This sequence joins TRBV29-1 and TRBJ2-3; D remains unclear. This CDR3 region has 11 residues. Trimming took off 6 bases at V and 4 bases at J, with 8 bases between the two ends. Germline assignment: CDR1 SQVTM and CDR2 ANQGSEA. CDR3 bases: TGCAGCGTCGAGTTCCCAGATACGCAGTATTTT. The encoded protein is CSVEFPDTQYF.

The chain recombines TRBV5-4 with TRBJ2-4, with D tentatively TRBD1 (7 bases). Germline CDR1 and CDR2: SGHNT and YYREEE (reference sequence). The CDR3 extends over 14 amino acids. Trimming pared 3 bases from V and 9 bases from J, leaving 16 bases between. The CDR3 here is CASSSAYRGGIQYF. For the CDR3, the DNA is TGTGCCAGCAGCTCGGCTTACAGGGGAGGCATTCAGTACTTC.

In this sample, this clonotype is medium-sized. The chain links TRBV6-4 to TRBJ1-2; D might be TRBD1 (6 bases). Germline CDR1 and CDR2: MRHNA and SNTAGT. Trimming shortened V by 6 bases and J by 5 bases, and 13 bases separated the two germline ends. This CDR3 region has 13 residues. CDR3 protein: CASRPGTGYGYTF. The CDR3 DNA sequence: TGTGCCAGCAGACCCGGTACAGGGTATGGCTACACCTTC.

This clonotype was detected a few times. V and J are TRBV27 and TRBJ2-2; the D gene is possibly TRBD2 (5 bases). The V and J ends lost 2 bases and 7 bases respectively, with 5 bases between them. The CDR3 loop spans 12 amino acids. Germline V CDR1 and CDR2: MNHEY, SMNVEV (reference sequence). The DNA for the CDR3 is TGTGCCAGCAGTTTACGGGGCGGGGAGCTGTTTTTT. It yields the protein CASSLRGGELFF.

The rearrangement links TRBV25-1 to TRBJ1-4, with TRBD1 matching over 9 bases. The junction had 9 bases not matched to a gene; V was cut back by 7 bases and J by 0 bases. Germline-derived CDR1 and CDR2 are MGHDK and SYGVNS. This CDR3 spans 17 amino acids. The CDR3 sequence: CASTGTGRGSTNEKLFF. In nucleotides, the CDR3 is TGTGCCAGCACCGGGACAGGGAGAGGGTCAACTAATGAAAAACTGTTTTTT.

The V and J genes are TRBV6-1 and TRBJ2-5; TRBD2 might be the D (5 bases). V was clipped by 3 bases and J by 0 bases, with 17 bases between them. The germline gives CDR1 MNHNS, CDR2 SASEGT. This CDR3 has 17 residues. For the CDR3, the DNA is TGTGCCAGCAGTGACTGGGGTCAGCGGACGTACCAAGAGACCCAGTACTTC. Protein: CASSDWGQRTYQETQYF.

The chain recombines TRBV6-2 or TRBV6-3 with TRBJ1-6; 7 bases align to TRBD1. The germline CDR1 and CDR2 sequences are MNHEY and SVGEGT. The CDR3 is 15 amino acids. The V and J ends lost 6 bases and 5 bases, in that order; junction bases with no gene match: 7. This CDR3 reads CASSLTGRNNSPLHF. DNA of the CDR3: TGTGCCAGCAGCCTGACAGGGAGAAATAATTCACCCCTCCACTTT.

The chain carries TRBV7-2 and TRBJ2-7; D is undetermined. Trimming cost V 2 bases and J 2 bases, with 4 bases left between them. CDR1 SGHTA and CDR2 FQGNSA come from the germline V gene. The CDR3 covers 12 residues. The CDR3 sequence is CASSLLTYEQYF. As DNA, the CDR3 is TGTGCCAGCAGCTTACTAACCTACGAGCAGTACTTC.

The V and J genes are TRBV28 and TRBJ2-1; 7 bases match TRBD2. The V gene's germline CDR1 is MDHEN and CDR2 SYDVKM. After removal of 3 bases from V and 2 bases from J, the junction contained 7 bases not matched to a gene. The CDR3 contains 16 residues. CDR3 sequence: CASSFQSGDAYNEQFF. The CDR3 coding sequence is TGTGCCAGCAGTTTCCAGAGCGGGGACGCCTACAATGAGCAGTTCTTC.

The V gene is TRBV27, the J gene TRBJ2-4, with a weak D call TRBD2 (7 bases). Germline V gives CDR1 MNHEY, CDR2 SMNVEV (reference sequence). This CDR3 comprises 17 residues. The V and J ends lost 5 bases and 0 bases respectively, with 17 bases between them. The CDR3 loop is CASSPRGAGLAKNIQYF. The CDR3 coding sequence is TGTGCCAGCAGTCCCCGGGGGGCGGGGCTAGCCAAAAACATTCAGTACTTC.

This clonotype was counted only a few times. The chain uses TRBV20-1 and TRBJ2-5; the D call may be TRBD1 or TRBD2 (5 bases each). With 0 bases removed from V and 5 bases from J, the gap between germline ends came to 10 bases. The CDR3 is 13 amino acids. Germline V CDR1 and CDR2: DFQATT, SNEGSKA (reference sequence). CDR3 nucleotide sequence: TGCAGTGCTAGAGAGAGGGGCGGGGAGACCCAGTACTTC. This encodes CSARERGGETQYF.